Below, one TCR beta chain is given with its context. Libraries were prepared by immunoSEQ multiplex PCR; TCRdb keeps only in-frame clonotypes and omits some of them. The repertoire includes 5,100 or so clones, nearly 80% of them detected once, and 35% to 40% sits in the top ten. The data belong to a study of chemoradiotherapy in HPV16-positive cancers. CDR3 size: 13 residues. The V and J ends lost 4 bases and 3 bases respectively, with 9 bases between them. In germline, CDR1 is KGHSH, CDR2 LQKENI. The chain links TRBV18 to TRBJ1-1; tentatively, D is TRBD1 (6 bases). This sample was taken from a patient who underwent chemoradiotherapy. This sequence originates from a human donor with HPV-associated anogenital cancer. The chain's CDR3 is CASSRGGYTEAFF. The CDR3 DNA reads TGTGCCAGCTCACGAGGGGGATACACTGAAGCTTTCTTT. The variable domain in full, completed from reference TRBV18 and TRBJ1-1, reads NAGVMQNPRHLVRRRGQEARLRCSPMKGHSHVYWYRQLPEEGLKFMVYLQKENIIDESGMPKERFSAEFPKEGPSILRIQQVVRGDSAAYFCASSRGGYTEAFFGQGTRLTVV.